The subject of this entry is one T cell receptor (beta chain). The target antigen is unknown. This sample was included in a study of OX40 agonist ivuxolimab in advanced cancers. The wider study: Patients got intravenous ivuxolimab at 0.01 to 10 mg/kg every 2 weeks.

The study's findings and limits: With doses of 0.1-3.0 mg/kg, partial responders showed among the lowest clonal expansion.

The data were produced by immunoSEQ multiplex PCR, yet TCRdb's version contains in-frame clones alone and is incomplete. The top ten hold about 32% of the sample, which has approximately 25,000 clones, roughly 79% seen once. Germline loops: CDR1 SGDLS, CDR2 YYNGEE. The CDR3 extends over 16 amino acids. J gave up 9 bases and V 3 bases, and 16 bases lay outside the gene matches. The genes are TRBV9 and TRBJ2-5; the match to TRBD2 covers 8 bases. The source was CD4+ or CD8+ T cells sorted from blood, collected in a trial of the OX40 agonist ivuxolimab. This TCR was sampled from an adult with an advanced solid tumor such as melanoma, head and neck, liver or kidney cancer. As DNA, the CDR3 is TGTGCCAGCAGCGCCCACCAAGGACTAGCTGGAATGGCCCAGTACTTC. Protein: CASSAHQGLAGMAQYF.